This TCR beta chain comes out of a study of cytomegalovirus exposure and HLA in healthy donors. As to this clone: Its antigen is unknown.

Primers for the PCR totalled 60 Vbeta and 13 Jbeta. Repertoires were generated with immunoSEQ multiplex PCR, while TCRdb's copy carries only in-frame clones and drops some. Of 170,000 or so clones listed, under 90% were seen once; the top ten hold almost 7%. Study-wide points: Clonal expansion, a later analysis showed, was greater in HLA-associated TCR beta chains than in equally common others.

Germline values: CDR1 SGHRS, CDR2 YFSETQ. CDR3 size: 14 residues. The V gene lost 0 bases and the J gene lost 4 bases, with 10 bases spanning the gap. The chain combines TRBV5-1 with TRBJ1-1; D call uncertain. The clonotype originates from a man aged 25 to 45 in good health and CMV-seropositive. Sequenced material: PBMCs. The CDR3 DNA reads TGCGCCAGCAGCTTGGACACGCGCGGCACTGAAGCTTTCTTT. The encoded protein is CASSLDTRGTEAFF.